This entry lists 4 T cell receptor beta chains sequenced from one sample in a study of blood T cell repertoires in COVID-19. Measured with immunoSEQ multiplex PCR; TCRdb has only the in-frame clones, and not every one. The data contain about 120,000 clones, around 89% of them singletons. Sequenced sample: peripheral blood. These receptors originate from a human donor with acute or convalescent COVID-19. The donor label of this sample is uncertain.

V and J are TRBV30 and TRBJ2-7, with D possibly being TRBD1 (5 bases). Germline CDR1 is GTSNPN and CDR2 is SVGIG (reference sequence). Trimming stripped 2 bases from V and 6 bases from J, with 8 bases between. This CDR3 spans 11 amino acids. The CDR3 protein is CAWSLGVEQYF. Here the CDR3 DNA reads TGTGCCTGGAGTCTAGGGGTCGAGCAGTACTTC.

This clone came up once. This sequence joins TRBV15 and TRBJ1-2; D may be TRBD1 (6 bases). The germline V gene encodes CDR1 LNHNV and CDR2 YYDKDF (reference sequence). CDR3 length: 15 residues. The V and J ends lost 1 base and 3 bases respectively, with 12 bases between them. CDR3 DNA sequence: TGTGCCACCAGCAGAGGTAGGGCAGGGGACTATGGCTACACCTTC. Its translation is CATSRGRAGDYGYTF.

This chain links TRBV2 with TRBJ2-1; a weak D match, TRBD1 (6 bases). The CDR3 is made up of 14 amino acids. V lost 5 bases, J lost 5 bases, and 13 bases lay in between. Germline values: CDR1 SNHLY, CDR2 FYNNEI. CDR3 sequence (DNA): TGTGCCAGCAGTAAAAACAGGGTGGACAATGAGCAGTTCTTC. Translating gives CASSKNRVDNEQFF.

The chain joins TRBV19 to TRBJ2-1, with 9 nucleotides matching TRBD1. The CDR3 has 14 amino acids. Germline-derived CDR1 and CDR2 are LNHDA and SQIVND (reference sequence). J lost 8 bases, V lost 5 bases, and 7 bases had no gene match. The chain's CDR3 is CASSVGQGRYEQFF. The CDR3 DNA reads as TGTGCCAGTAGTGTGGGACAGGGTCGGTATGAGCAGTTCTTC. The whole variable domain, filled in from reference TRBV19 and TRBJ2-1, reads DGGITQSPKYLFRKEGQNVTLSCEQNLNHDAMYWYRQDPGQGLRLIYYSQIVNDFQKGDIAEGYSVSREKKESFPLTVTSAQKNPTAFYLCASSVGQGRYEQFFGPGTRLTVL.